This T cell receptor (beta chain) was obtained from a study of blood T cell repertoires in COVID-19. Study-level information: Specimens from acute and convalescent COVID-19 originated in the United States, Italy and Spain.

Clinical history as reported by participants underpinned cohort assignment. Data came from immunoSEQ multiplex PCR; TCRdb stores just in-frame clones and leaves some out. The table has about 300,000 clones, 90% seen once; the top ten hold 1% to 1.3%. Per the germline V gene, CDR1 is MNHEY and CDR2 is SMNVEV (reference sequence). V was shortened by 3 bases and J by 4 bases, with 9 bases between the two germline ends. This CDR3 spans 14 amino acids. The rearrangement joins TRBV27 to TRBJ2-2, with D uncertain. The receptor was isolated from a woman between 25 and 40 years old who had recovered from COVID-19. Sequencing input: PBMCs or T cells enriched from blood (not recorded which). This CDR3 reads CASSFLLPTGELFF. The CDR3 coding sequence is TGTGCCAGCAGTTTCTTACTCCCCACCGGGGAGCTGTTTTTT.